These T cell receptor beta chains were read from a single sample in a study of blood T cells in healthy people across ages. Via MiXCR, TCRdb re-called the 5' RACE reads, giving one row per CDR3 protein. The sample holds 890,000 or so distinct CDR3 sequences, around 62% seen once. Source material: blood. These receptor sequences come from a young man in good health. Both conserved end residues are part of each CDR3. D genes are given only for firm matches. Size tells how often a clone was seen (once, few, many) or the class of an expanded clone, and some rows leave it out.

j_gene | d_gene | v_gene | len | abundance | CDR3aa | CDR3nt
TRBJ1-2 | TRBD1 | TRBV18 | 14 | many | CASSPRRTGDGYTF | TGTGCCAGCTCACCAAGGAGGACAGGGGACGGCTACACCTTC
TRBJ1-2 | NA | TRBV25-1 | 12 | NA | CASSTPRQAYTF | TGTGCCAGCAGCACACCTCGACAGGCCTACACCTTC
TRBJ2-5 | TRBD1 | TRBV20-1 | 15 | NA | CSARDWDREQETQYF | TGCAGTGCGAGGGATTGGGACAGAGAGCAAGAGACCCAGTACTTC
TRBJ2-5 | TRBD1 | TRBV3-1 | 19 | NA | CASSQDQWVGQGAGKTQYF | TGTGCCAGCAGCCAAGATCAGTGGGTGGGACAGGGGGCGGGGAAGACCCAGTACTTC
TRBJ2-5 | TRBD2 | TRBV6-2/TRBV6-3 | 14 | many | CASTPRASGETQYF | TGTGCCAGCACCCCCCGGGCTAGCGGGGAGACCCAGTACTTC
TRBJ1-1 | TRBD1 | TRBV28 | 15 | NA | CASSFLTQGRTEAFF | TGTGCCAGCAGTTTTCTAACACAGGGGAGGACTGAAGCTTTCTTT
TRBJ2-4 | NA | TRBV6-2/TRBV6-3 | 12 | few | CASSTPGNIQYF | TGTGCCAGCAGTACCCCGGGTAACATTCAGTACTTC
TRBJ2-1 | NA | TRBV7-2 | 14 | NA | CASSPYYPYNEQFF | TGTGCCAGCAGCCCATACTACCCCTACAATGAGCAGTTCTTC
TRBJ2-5 | NA | TRBV27 | 13 | NA | CASSLVLTVPQYF | TGTGCCAGCAGTTTAGTACTAACGGTACCGCAGTACTTC
TRBJ2-1 | NA | TRBV9 | 15 | once | CASSDAGSLYSEQFF | TGTGCCAGCAGCGACGCAGGGAGCTTATATAGTGAGCAGTTCTTC
TRBJ2-5 | NA | TRBV7-9 | 11 | NA | CASATEGTQYF | TGTGCCAGCGCGACCGAAGGGACCCAGTACTTC
TRBJ1-2 | NA | TRBV7-2 | 15 | NA | CASSLEGVNYYGYTF | TGTGCCAGCAGCTTAGAGGGGGTAAACTACTATGGCTACACCTTC
TRBJ2-7 | NA | TRBV7-2 | 14 | NA | CASRTGTWHGEQYF | TGTGCCAGCAGGACCGGGACATGGCATGGCGAGCAGTACTTC
TRBJ2-1 | NA | TRBV7-3 | 13 | few | CASSLGVSIEQFF | TGTGCCAGCAGCTTAGGTGTCTCTATCGAGCAGTTCTTC
TRBJ2-3 | NA | TRBV6-2/TRBV6-3 | 15 | NA | CASSYEDRGTDTQYF | TGTGCCAGCAGTTACGAAGACCGGGGAACAGATACGCAGTATTTT
TRBJ2-3 | NA | TRBV11-1 | 15 | few | CASSLVAGQGNTQYF | TGTGCCAGCAGCTTAGTTGCGGGGCAAGGGAATACGCAGTATTTT
TRBJ2-5 | NA | TRBV7-6 | 14 | few | CASSYGTMQETQYF | TGTGCCAGCAGCTACGGGACCATGCAAGAGACCCAGTACTTC
TRBJ2-5 | TRBD2 | TRBV7-2 | 14 | few | CASSLRGMQETQYF | TGTGCCAGCAGCTTGCGGGGGATGCAAGAGACCCAGTACTTC
TRBJ2-7 | NA | TRBV7-6 | 14 | few | CASSLWVSSYEQYF | TGTGCCAGCAGCTTATGGGTCAGCTCCTACGAGCAGTACTTC
TRBJ1-2 | TRBD1 | TRBV6-6 | 17 | NA | CASSYSGQGAQYNGYTF | TGTGCCAGCAGTTACTCGGGACAGGGGGCGCAGTATAATGGCTACACCTTC
TRBJ2-1 | NA | TRBV29-1 | 12 | few | CSVEVTVNEQFF | TGCAGCGTTGAGGTGACAGTTAATGAGCAGTTCTTC
TRBJ2-1 | TRBD2 | TRBV20-1 | 14 | few | CSARASGGYNEQFF | TGCAGTGCTAGAGCTAGCGGGGGGTACAATGAGCAGTTCTTC
TRBJ1-5 | NA | TRBV6-6 | 12 | NA | CATEGGNQPQHF | TGTGCCACCGAGGGGGGCAATCAGCCCCAGCATTTT
TRBJ2-5 | NA | TRBV20-1 | 13 | NA | CSACPQGWETQCF | TGCAGTGCTTGCCCGCAGGGCTGGGAGACCCAGTGCTTC
TRBJ1-2 | NA | TRBV7-2 | 16 | NA | CASSLLVSFGEGGYTF | TGTGCCAGCAGCCTGTTAGTTTCGTTCGGGGAAGGTGGCTACACCTTC